Listed below are T cell receptor beta chains from one sample, sequenced in a study of T cell responses to AZD1222 COVID-19 vaccine. The data were produced by immunoSEQ multiplex PCR, yet TCRdb's version contains in-frame clones alone and is incomplete. The table has 55,000 to 80,000 clones, around 89% seen once. The sample consisted of peripheral blood, taken 28 days after the second AZD1222 dose. These receptors all come from an adult who received the AZD1222 COVID-19 vaccine. Both conserved end residues are part of each CDR3. Fields, in order: CDR3 length, J gene, D gene, V gene, clone size, CDR3 protein, CDR3 DNA. D genes are given only for firm matches. Size is omitted from some rows. Given values are once, few, many or a class for expanded clones.

16,TRBJ2-1,TRBD2,TRBV24-1,NA,CATSGSGLADSNEQFF,TGTGCCACCAGTGGAAGCGGACTAGCGGACTCCAATGAGCAGTTCTTC
12,TRBJ1-1,NA,TRBV9,NA,CAREGSDTEAFF,TGTGCCAGGGAGGGATCGGACACTGAAGCTTTCTTT
14,TRBJ1-1,NA,TRBV11-2,NA,CASSFGLRGTEAFF,TGTGCCAGCAGCTTTGGTTTGCGAGGCACTGAAGCTTTCTTT
12,TRBJ2-6,NA,TRBV5-1,NA,CASKSGANVLTF,TGCGCCAGCAAGAGTGGGGCCAACGTCCTGACTTTC
15,TRBJ1-2,NA,TRBV7-2,NA,CASSSGQLANYGYTF,TGTGCCAGCAGCTCAGGACAGCTAGCTAACTATGGCTACACCTTC
14,TRBJ2-7,NA,TRBV27,NA,CASSPQTWAYEQYF,TGTGCCAGCAGTCCGCAGACGTGGGCGTACGAGCAGTACTTC
15,TRBJ2-1,NA,TRBV5-1,once,CASSLSDSSNNEQFF,TGCGCCAGCAGCTTATCAGACAGTTCAAACAATGAGCAGTTCTTC
11,TRBJ2-3,NA,TRBV7-6,NA,CASSLSDTQYF,TGTGCCAGCAGCTTATCGGATACGCAGTATTTT
15,TRBJ2-5,TRBD2,TRBV18,NA,CASSPYASGQETQYF,TGTGCCAGCTCACCATATGCTAGCGGGCAAGAGACCCAGTACTTC
14,TRBJ2-2,NA,TRBV19,NA,CASSTSLTGIGLFF,TGTGCCAGTAGTACCAGTCTAACAGGGATCGGCCTGTTTTTT
13,TRBJ1-2,NA,TRBV4-2,NA,CASSLGGLYGYTF,TGTGCCAGCAGCCTAGGGGGGCTCTATGGCTACACCTTC
12,TRBJ1-4,TRBD1,TRBV28,NA,CASEDRGRKLFF,TGTGCCAGCGAGGACAGGGGGCGAAAACTGTTTTTT
12,TRBJ1-1,NA,TRBV14,NA,CASTDQYTEAFF,TGTGCCAGCACAGACCAATACACTGAAGCTTTCTTT
15,TRBJ2-7,NA,TRBV4-1,NA,CASSQAERSSYEQYF,TGCGCCAGCAGCCAAGCCGAACGGTCCTCCTACGAGCAGTACTTC
15,TRBJ1-2,NA,TRBV25-1,NA,CASSESGAAGYGYTF,TGTGCCAGCAGTGAATCAGGGGCCGCGGGCTATGGCTACACCTTC
13,TRBJ1-2,TRBD1,TRBV10-1,NA,CASSERTGDGYTF,TGCGCCAGCAGTGAAAGGACAGGGGACGGCTACACCTTC
15,TRBJ1-1,NA,TRBV6-5,NA,CASSYSIRTEGRAFF,TGTGCCAGCAGTTACTCGATCCGGACAGAAGGTAGAGCTTTCTTT
14,TRBJ2-7,NA,TRBV11-2,NA,CASSLLTYSYEQYF,TGTGCCAGCAGCTTACTCACATATTCCTACGAGCAGTACTTC
18,TRBJ2-2,TRBD2,TRBV6-1,once,CASSELTGGLAKLGELFF,TGTGCCAGCAGTGAACTTACGGGGGGACTAGCGAAACTCGGGGAGCTGTTTTTT
15,TRBJ1-2,NA,TRBV7-9,NA,CASSYSGAANYGYTF,TGTGCCAGCAGCTACTCAGGGGCGGCTAACTATGGCTACACCTTC
15,TRBJ1-3,NA,TRBV5-1,NA,CASSLRGDSGNTIYF,TGCGCCAGCAGCTTGCGGGGAGACTCTGGAAACACCATATATTTT
17,TRBJ1-4,NA,TRBV5-4,NA,CASSRRQGAGAQEKLFF,TGTGCCAGCTCCCGACGTCAAGGTGCGGGGGCGCAAGAAAAACTGTTTTTT
16,TRBJ2-1,TRBD2,TRBV7-2,NA,CASSTKAGGGYNEQFF,TGTGCCAGCAGCACAAAAGCGGGAGGTGGCTACAATGAGCAGTTCTTC
16,TRBJ1-1,NA,TRBV20-1,NA,CSASGHRTVLNTEAFF,TGCAGTGCTAGTGGGCACAGGACTGTTTTGAACACTGAAGCTTTCTTT
12,TRBJ1-5,NA,TRBV6-5,NA,CASSPGDQPQHF,TGTGCCAGCAGTCCAGGGGATCAGCCCCAGCATTTT
12,TRBJ1-3,NA,TRBV7-9,NA,CASSLTSNTIYF,TGTGCCAGCAGCTTAACATCTAACACCATATATTTT
14,TRBJ1-6,TRBD1,TRBV5-6,NA,CASSLGQGISPLHF,TGTGCCAGCAGCCTGGGACAGGGCATTTCACCCCTCCACTTT
15,TRBJ2-1,NA,TRBV7-9,NA,CASSLRGGPDNEQFF,TGTGCCAGCAGCTTAAGGGGCGGACCAGACAATGAGCAGTTCTTC
15,TRBJ1-5,NA,TRBV6-5,NA,CASSPSPVSNQPQHF,TGTGCCAGCAGTCCTTCCCCAGTCAGCAATCAGCCCCAGCATTTT
13,TRBJ1-1,NA,TRBV6-1,once,CASSERRMTEAFF,TGTGCCAGCAGTGAGAGGCGTATGACTGAAGCTTTCTTT
14,TRBJ1-6,NA,TRBV7-9,NA,CASSFEGKNSPLHF,TGTGCCAGCAGCTTTGAAGGAAAAAATTCACCCCTCCACTTT
15,TRBJ2-5,NA,TRBV5-4,NA,CASSLPGPAGETQYF,TGTGCCAGCAGCTTGCCGGGGCCGGCAGGGGAGACCCAGTACTTC
14,TRBJ2-7,NA,TRBV6-2/TRBV6-3,NA,CASSYWGGAYEQYF,TGTGCCAGCAGTTACTGGGGAGGCGCCTACGAGCAGTACTTC
14,TRBJ2-5,NA,TRBV7-3,NA,CASFPKHYQETQYF,TGTGCCAGCTTCCCTAAGCATTACCAAGAGACCCAGTACTTC
15,TRBJ1-3,NA,TRBV9,NA,CASSPHGGSGNTIYF,TGTGCCAGCAGCCCCCACGGGGGCTCTGGAAACACCATATATTTT
14,TRBJ1-1,NA,TRBV5-4,NA,CASSLASRSSEAFF,TGTGCCAGCAGCTTGGCCTCAAGGTCTTCTGAAGCTTTCTTT
15,TRBJ1-6,TRBD1,TRBV7-3,once,CASSLLGQGDSPLHF,TGTGCCAGCAGCTTACTCGGACAGGGAGATTCACCCCTCCACTTT
13,TRBJ2-1,NA,TRBV3-1/TRBV3-2,once,CASSQDDSLEQFF,TGTGCCAGCAGCCAAGATGACAGCCTCGAGCAGTTCTTC
13,TRBJ1-5,NA,TRBV27,NA,CASSLSRNQPQHF,TGTGCCAGCAGTTTGAGTCGCAATCAGCCCCAGCATTTT
14,TRBJ2-4,NA,TRBV11-3,NA,CASSLTGPKNIQYF,TGTGCCAGCAGCTTAACGGGACCCAAAAACATTCAGTACTTC
13,TRBJ2-7,NA,TRBV10-3,NA,CASQGIGAYEQYF,TGTGCCTCTCAGGGAATAGGAGCCTACGAGCAGTACTTC
12,TRBJ1-3,NA,TRBV18,NA,CASSPSPTTIYF,TGTGCCAGCTCACCGAGCCCGACCACCATATATTTT
13,TRBJ2-7,TRBD2,TRBV7-7,NA,CASSPRGGGEQYF,TGTGCCAGCAGCCCACGGGGGGGTGGCGAGCAGTACTTC
14,TRBJ2-7,TRBD1,TRBV15,NA,CATSSGGQAYEQYF,TGTGCCACCAGCTCTGGCGGACAGGCTTACGAGCAGTACTTC
12,TRBJ2-2,NA,TRBV9,NA,CASSVNTGELFF,TGTGCCAGCAGCGTAAACACCGGGGAGCTGTTTTTT
14,TRBJ2-5,NA,TRBV18,NA,CASSPGSNQETQYF,TGTGCCAGCTCACCGGGCAGCAACCAAGAGACCCAGTACTTC
15,TRBJ2-3,NA,TRBV7-8,NA,CASSSRAGRTDTQYF,TGTGCCAGCAGCTCGCGGGCGGGCCGGACAGATACGCAGTATTTT
16,TRBJ1-1,TRBD1,TRBV6-2/TRBV6-3,NA,CASSSLPDRGHPEAFF,TGTGCCAGCAGCTCTCTACCCGACAGGGGGCACCCTGAAGCTTTCTTT
15,TRBJ1-1,TRBD1,TRBV5-1,NA,CASRPGDRGDTEAFF,TGCGCCAGCAGACCAGGGGACAGGGGTGACACTGAAGCTTTCTTT
10,TRBJ2-5,NA,TRBV6-5,once,CASRQETQYF,TGTGCCAGCCGACAAGAGACCCAGTACTTC
14,TRBJ2-7,NA,TRBV18,NA,CASSPQGRPYEQYF,TGTGCCAGCTCACCTCAGGGGCGACCCTACGAGCAGTACTTC
14,TRBJ2-7,TRBD1,TRBV4-1,NA,CASSQRTGPYEQYF,TGCGCCAGCAGCCAAAGGACAGGTCCCTACGAGCAGTACTTC
13,TRBJ1-4,NA,TRBV5-6,NA,CASSPPGSGKLFF,TGTGCCAGCAGCCCCCCAGGGAGTGGAAAACTGTTTTTT
16,TRBJ2-3,TRBD1,TRBV27,NA,CASSFRAVTGVDTQYF,TGTGCCAGCAGTTTTCGCGCCGTCACAGGGGTGGATACGCAGTATTTT
18,TRBJ2-6,TRBD2,TRBV18,NA,CASSPLAGGPSGANVLTF,TGTGCCAGCTCACCGCTAGCGGGAGGGCCCTCTGGGGCCAACGTCCTGACTTTC